Listed below are T cell receptor beta chains from one sample, sequenced in a study of control samples from healthy donors and cancer patients. Data came from immunoSEQ multiplex PCR; TCRdb stores just in-frame clones and leaves some out. This table holds some 150,000 clones, about 95% found once. Sequenced input: PBMCs. These receptors all come from a man in his sixties with colorectal cancer. Each CDR3 is given with its conserved first and last residue. The order of the fields is V gene, D gene, J gene, clone size, CDR3 DNA, CDR3 protein. A D gene is named only where the DNA matches it firmly. Not every row has a clone size; where given, it reads once, few, many or a size class.

TRBV6-1	.	TRBJ2-5	.	TGTGCCAGCAGTGAATCCGGGCAGGGTGGGACCCAGTACTTC	CASSESGQGGTQYF
TRBV11-2	TRBD1	TRBJ2-5	once	TGTGCCAGCAGCTTAACGCCGACCGGGACAGGGCAAGAGACCCAGTACTTC	CASSLTPTGTGQETQYF
TRBV12-3/TRBV12-4	.	TRBJ1-1	.	TGTGCCAGCAGTTTAGCGTTATGGCAGAAAGCTTTCTTT	CASSLALWQKAFF
TRBV12-3/TRBV12-4	.	TRBJ2-4	.	TGTGCCAGCAGTTTCTCACGAAAAAACATTCAGTACTTC	CASSFSRKNIQYF
TRBV7-9	.	TRBJ1-1	.	TGTGCCAGCACCACGGTGGGGACGGTGAACACTGAAGCTTTCTTT	CASTTVGTVNTEAFF
TRBV6-5	.	TRBJ2-3	.	TGTGCCAGCAGTTACGGTACAGAGGGTACGCAGTATTTT	CASSYGTEGTQYF
TRBV7-9	.	TRBJ2-2	few	TGTGCCAGCAGCTCCCCCGGGGGGCTAAACACCGGGGAGCTGTTTTTT	CASSSPGGLNTGELFF
TRBV29-1	.	TRBJ2-7	.	TGCAGCGTTGTAGGGGTCTACGAGCAGTACTTC	CSVVGVYEQYF
TRBV30	.	TRBJ1-4	.	TGTGCCTGGAGTGTTCGACAGATGAATGAAAAACTGTTTTTT	CAWSVRQMNEKLFF
TRBV18	TRBD2	TRBJ2-7	once	TGTGCCAGCTCCCCCGGGGTAGCGGGGGCGATGGGCTACGAGCAGTACTTC	CASSPGVAGAMGYEQYF
TRBV11-2	.	TRBJ2-7	.	TGTGCCAGCAGCTTAGATCCGGGGGCATACTCCTACGAGCAGTACTTC	CASSLDPGAYSYEQYF
TRBV7-2	.	TRBJ1-4	.	TGTGCCAGCAGCTACGACCTAAACGGAGAAAAACTGTTTTTT	CASSYDLNGEKLFF
TRBV4-3	.	TRBJ1-4	.	TGCGCCAGCAGCCAAGTAGACGGAGGGAAAAAACTGTTTTTT	CASSQVDGGKKLFF
TRBV6-6	TRBD1	TRBJ2-2	.	TGTGCCACCAGGACAGGGGGATCCGGGGAGCTGTTTTTT	CATRTGGSGELFF
TRBV27	.	TRBJ2-7	.	TGTGCCAGCAGTTTTGCTACCGCCTACGAGCAGTACTTC	CASSFATAYEQYF